A single sample gave rise to the 21 T cell receptor beta chains below, sequenced in a study of cytomegalovirus exposure and HLA in healthy donors. Primers for the PCR totalled 60 Vbeta and 13 Jbeta. Assay: immunoSEQ multiplex PCR; the TCRdb copy retains only in-frame clones and omits some. Here the sample spans some 110,000 clones, roughly three quarters being singletons. Sequences were obtained from PBMCs. The receptors derive from a woman younger than 30 in good health and CMV-seropositive.

The chain links TRBV9 to TRBJ2-7, with 9 bases aligning to TRBD1. The germline V gene has CDR1 SGDLS and CDR2 YYNGEE. Germline trimming cut 4 bases from V and 5 bases from J; bases unmatched to any gene: 13. The CDR3 loop spans 16 amino acids. The CDR3 nucleotides read TGTGCCAGCAGCCCCAGACCGGGACAGGGAAGTCACGAGCAGTACTTC. This translates into CASSPRPGQGSHEQYF.

The chain recombines TRBV15 with TRBJ2-5; possibly TRBD2 for D (5 bases). The ends were cut back, 4 bases at V and 6 bases at J, with 9 bases in the middle. CDR1 and CDR2 (germline): LNHNV, YYDKDF (reference sequence). This CDR3 is built from 12 residues. CDR3 protein: CATSTAGKTQYF. The CDR3 bases are TGTGCCACCAGCACCGCCGGGAAGACCCAGTACTTC.

The chain recombines TRBV19 with TRBJ1-4; D uncertain. Germline V CDR1 and CDR2: LNHDA, SQIVND (reference sequence). The CDR3 is 11 amino acids. V gave up 10 bases and J gave up 4 bases, with 7 bases separating them. CDR3 amino acids: CATAVNEKLFF. The DNA for the CDR3 is TGTGCCACCGCAGTTAATGAAAAACTGTTTTTT.

The chain uses TRBV2 and TRBJ1-2, with unresolved D. The CDR3 spans 14 residues. Germline-derived CDR1 and CDR2 are SNHLY and FYNNEI. V was trimmed by 6 bases and J by 8 bases, leaving 19 bases between them. The CDR3 bases are TGTGCCAGCAGGGGGAGAGCTCTTATGTACGGCTACACCTTC. It is translated as CASRGRALMYGYTF.

The chain carries TRBV19 and TRBJ1-3; tentatively, D is TRBD1 (6 bases). V was pared by 7 bases and J by 1 base, with 14 bases between. The CDR3 is 15 residues long. The germline gives CDR1 LNHDA, CDR2 SQIVND (reference sequence). The CDR3 is CASINPQGSGNTIYF. CDR3 coding DNA: TGTGCCAGTATCAACCCACAGGGATCTGGAAACACCATATATTTT.

The gene calls are TRBV5-1 and TRBJ1-3; TRBD1 agrees at 7 bases. The CDR3 has 14 amino acids. Germline CDR1 reads SGHRS; CDR2 reads YFSETQ. V shed 0 bases and J 7 bases; nucleotides not matched to a gene: 4. The CDR3, as DNA: TGCGCCAGCAGCTTGGCCGGCAGGGGGAACACCATATATTTT. Its protein is CASSLAGRGNTIYF.

The chain has TRBV9 and TRBJ2-1; 7 nucleotides agree with TRBD2. V lost 4 bases to trimming and J lost 2 bases; unmatched junction nucleotides: 6. Germline V gives CDR1 SGDLS, CDR2 YYNGEE. The CDR3 spans 15 residues. The DNA of the CDR3 is TGTGCCAGCAGCCCGAGCGGGAAAACCTACAATGAGCAGTTCTTC. Its translation: CASSPSGKTYNEQFF.

The rearrangement joins TRBV6-1 to TRBJ2-7; weak D call: TRBD2 (5 bases). Between the trimmed V and J ends, which lost 11 bases and 4 bases, there was a span of 15 bases. This CDR3 has 12 residues. Germline CDR1 and CDR2: MNHNS and SASEGT. CDR3 coding DNA: TGTGCCTCCTTCCGGGGTGGTTACGAGCAGTACTTC. Its translation is CASFRGGYEQYF.

The chain employs TRBV7-8 and TRBJ1-1, with unresolved D. CDR3 length: 15 residues. V was pared by 1 base and J by 1 base, with 10 bases between. In germline, CDR1 is SGHVS, CDR2 FQNEAQ. The CDR3 reads CASSLGWARNTEAFF. Here the CDR3 DNA reads TGTGCCAGCAGCTTAGGGTGGGCGCGGAACACTGAAGCTTTCTTT.

The chain carries TRBV6-5 and TRBJ1-1; no reliable D call. The germline V gene encodes CDR1 MNHEY and CDR2 SVGAGI. The germline V and J ends were trimmed by 5 bases and 4 bases, with 5 bases remaining between them. This CDR3 region has 11 residues. CDR3 DNA: TGTGCCAGCAGTGGGAGCACTGAAGCTTTCTTT. Protein sequence: CASSGSTEAFF.

This chain links TRBV5-1 with TRBJ2-7, with 9 bases aligning to TRBD1. From germline, CDR1 is SGHRS and CDR2 YFSETQ. The CDR3 runs 16 residues. The junction had 15 bases not matched to a gene; V was cut back by 4 bases and J by 7 bases. The CDR3 nucleotides read TGCGCCAGCAGCAGCACTACCCGCGGGACAGGGTATGAGCAGTACTTC. Residues: CASSSTTRGTGYEQYF.

Comment on this clone: The conserved final phenylalanine or tryptophan is absent from the CDR3, which likely points to a read error. The chain has TRBV5-4 and TRBJ1-1; perhaps TRBD1 as D (5 bases). The V and J ends lost 5 bases and 2 bases respectively, with 10 bases between them. Germline CDR1 and CDR2: SGHNT and YYREEE (reference sequence). This CDR3 is built from 13 residues. The CDR3 is CASRRDSNTEAFL. In nucleotides, the CDR3 is TGTGCCAGCAGACGCGACAGTAACACTGAAGCTTTCCTT.

This chain uses TRBV7-8 with TRBJ2-3; perhaps TRBD2 as D (5 bases). CDR1 and CDR2 from the germline V gene are SGHVS and FQNEAQ. Deletions cut 0 bases from V and 11 bases from J, with 6 bases between. The CDR3 is 11 amino acids. CDR3: CASSLARGQYF. Here the CDR3 DNA reads TGTGCCAGCAGCTTAGCCCGGGGGCAGTATTTT. The full variable domain, its missing parts supplied by reference TRBV7-8 and TRBJ2-3, is GAGVSQSPRYKVAKRGQDVALRCDPISGHVSLFWYQQALGQGPEFLTYFQNEAQLDKSGLPSDRFFAERPEGSVSTLKIQRTQQEDSAVYLCASSLARGQYFGPGTRLTVL.

The chain couples TRBV19 to TRBJ2-7; maybe TRBD1 (5 bases). Trimming pared 2 bases from V and 3 bases from J, leaving 11 bases between. Germline lookup yields CDR1 LNHDA and CDR2 SQIVND (reference sequence). CDR3 length equals 14 residues. The CDR3 is CASSITGSDYEQYF. The DNA for the CDR3 is TGTGCCAGTAGTATAACAGGCTCCGACTACGAGCAGTACTTC.

CDR3 sequence: CASSSSGTRVTDTQYF. CDR3 in DNA: TGCGCCAGCAGCTCGTCTGGGACTAGGGTCACAGATACGCAGTATTTT. The chain carries TRBV5-1 and TRBJ2-3, with 8 bases lining up with TRBD2. The CDR3 has 16 amino acids. V gave up 3 bases and J gave up 2 bases; unmatched junction bases: 8. The germline V gene has CDR1 SGHRS and CDR2 YFSETQ. The variable domain in full, with the rest retrieved from reference TRBV5-1 and TRBJ2-3, is KAGVTQTPRYLIKTRGQQVTLSCSPISGHRSVSWYQQTPGQGLQFLFEYFSETQRNKGNFPGRFSGRQFSNSRSEMNVSTLELGDSALYLCASSSSGTRVTDTQYFGPGTRLTVL.

V gene TRBV5-1 combines with J gene TRBJ1-2; D not certain. This CDR3 contains 13 residues. Trimming removed 4 bases from V and 5 bases from J, with 12 bases in between. Germline-derived CDR1 and CDR2 are SGHRS and YFSETQ. CDR3 nucleotides: TGCGCCAGCAGCAGTCCGGGTTTGTATGGCTACACCTTC. This translates into CASSSPGLYGYTF. Full variable domain (outside the CDR3, taken from reference TRBV5-1 and TRBJ1-2): KAGVTQTPRYLIKTRGQQVTLSCSPISGHRSVSWYQQTPGQGLQFLFEYFSETQRNKGNFPGRFSGRQFSNSRSEMNVSTLELGDSALYLCASSSPGLYGYTFGSGTRLTVV.

CDR3 sequence reads: CASSPDRFKQFF. The CDR3 DNA reads as TGTGCCAGCAGTCCAGACAGGTTTAAGCAGTTCTTC. The chain carries TRBV28 and TRBJ2-1, with D perhaps TRBD1 (6 bases). V lost 5 bases and J lost 11, with 13 bases in between. From germline, CDR1 is MDHEN and CDR2 SYDVKM. This CDR3 is 12 amino acids long. Using reference TRBV28 and TRBJ2-1 for the parts outside the CDR3, the full variable domain is DVKVTQSSRYLVKRTGEKVFLECVQDMDHENMFWYRQDPGLGLRLIYFSYDVKMKEKGDIPEGYSVSREKKERFSLILESASTNQTSMYLCASSPDRFKQFFGPGTRLTVL.

The chain has TRBV5-1 and TRBJ1-3; D perhaps matches TRBD1 (5 bases). There are 15 residues in the CDR3. Germline V gives CDR1 SGHRS, CDR2 YFSETQ. Trimming pared 3 bases from V and 0 bases from J, leaving 10 bases between. The CDR3 spells CASSSDSPSGNTIYF. CDR3 DNA: TGCGCCAGCAGCTCCGACAGTCCCTCTGGAAACACCATATATTTT.

The chain is built from TRBV7-9 and TRBJ1-2; D is unclear. The V gene lost 5 bases and the J gene lost 6 bases, with 13 bases spanning the gap. This CDR3 spans 13 amino acids. Germline CDR1 SEHNR, CDR2 FQNEAQ (reference sequence). CDR3 nucleotide sequence: TGTGCCAGCAGCCCTTTTCGGGTTGATGGCTACACCTTC. Its protein is CASSPFRVDGYTF.

Comments on this clone: One end of the junction does not line up with germline, which may come from a read error. This rearrangement joins TRBV28 to TRBJ1-2, with 10 bases matching TRBD1. The CDR3 loop spans 12 amino acids. Germline V gene data show CDR1 as MDHEN and CDR2 as SYDVKM. CDR3 residues: CASSPRGQGVPF. CDR3 coding DNA: TGTGCCAGCAGTCCACGAGGACAGGGGGTTCCCTTC.

The chain is built from TRBV7-2 and TRBJ2-7; 11 bases map to TRBD2. The junction had 12 bases not matched to a gene; V was cut back by 6 bases and J by 8 bases. Germline loops: CDR1 SGHTA, CDR2 FQGNSA. This CDR3 spans 15 amino acids. CDR3 protein: CASRHPGLAAFKQYF. The CDR3 nucleotides read TGTGCCAGCAGGCACCCGGGACTAGCGGCCTTCAAGCAGTACTTC.